The entry below gives a single TCR beta chain sequence along with its context. The CDR3 is 15 residues long. Trimming stripped 5 bases from V and 3 bases from J, with 13 bases between. Per germline, CDR1 SEHNR and CDR2 FQNEAQ (reference sequence). Profiling relied on immunoSEQ multiplex PCR, and the TCRdb table lists in-frame clones only, not all of them. Of some 45,000 clones in the sample, 70% to 90% were seen once. The data were obtained in a study of OX40 agonist ivuxolimab in advanced cancers. The receptor was isolated from an adult with an advanced solid tumor such as melanoma, head and neck, liver or kidney cancer. This specimen consisted of CD4+ or CD8+ T cells sorted from blood, obtained in a trial of the OX40 agonist ivuxolimab. The rearrangement uses TRBV7-9 and TRBJ1-4; D is uncertain. This CDR3 reads CASSPNPTANEKLFF. The CDR3 nucleotides read TGTGCCAGCAGCCCCAACCCCACGGCTAATGAAAAACTGTTTTTT.